The TCR beta chain described here comes from a study of human T cells and chemical hapten exposure. In the study overall: The study sensitized with 2% DPC on a 2 cm by 2 cm patch of upper inner arm skin. General observations from the study: As the donors had alopecia, their immune response may differ from healthy people's.

In the case of this clonotype: Its antigen is unidentified.

Documented time point: pre-sensitization, week 0. The treatment denotes: therapeutic diphenylcyclopropenone sensitization with weekly scalp DPC. From the RACE reads, TCRdb called clonotypes with MiXCR, one entry per CDR3 protein. This repertoire shows around 300,000 distinct CDR3 sequences, approximately 8% found once; its top ten account for 0.9% to 1.5%. This CDR3 has 15 amino acids. Germline lookup yields CDR1 MNHEY and CDR2 SVGEGT. Trimming stripped 7 bases from V and 2 bases from J, with 14 bases between. The material was whole blood, obtained in connection with sensitization to the hapten diphenylcyclopropenone (DPC). This rearrangement joins TRBV6-2 or TRBV6-3 to TRBJ2-2; weak D call: TRBD2 (7 bases). The TCR originated in a man aged 18 to 30 with alopecia areata. Some clones in this sample may be carry-over from other donors' samples. The CDR3 nucleotides read TGTGCCAGCACCCTTGGGGGGGCTAACACCGGGGAGCTGTTTTTT. It codes for CASTLGGANTGELFF.